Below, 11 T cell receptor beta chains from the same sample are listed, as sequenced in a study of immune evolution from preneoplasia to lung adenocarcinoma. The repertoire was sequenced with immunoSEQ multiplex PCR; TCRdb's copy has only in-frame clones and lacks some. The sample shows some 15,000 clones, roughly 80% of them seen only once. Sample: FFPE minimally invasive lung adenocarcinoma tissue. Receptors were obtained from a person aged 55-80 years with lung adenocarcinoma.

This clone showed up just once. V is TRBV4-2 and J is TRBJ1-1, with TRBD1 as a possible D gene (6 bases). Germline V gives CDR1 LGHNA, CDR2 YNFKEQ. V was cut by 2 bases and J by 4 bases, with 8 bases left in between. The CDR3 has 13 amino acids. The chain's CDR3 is CASSQTGFTEAFF. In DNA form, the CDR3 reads TGTGCCAGCAGCCAAACAGGGTTCACTGAAGCTTTCTTT.

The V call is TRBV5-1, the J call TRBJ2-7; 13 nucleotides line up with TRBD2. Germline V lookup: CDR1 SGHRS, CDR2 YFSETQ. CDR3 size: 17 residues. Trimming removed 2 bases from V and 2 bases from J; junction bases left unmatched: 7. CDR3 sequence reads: CASSFRTGTSGTYEQYF. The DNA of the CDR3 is TGCGCCAGCAGCTTTAGGACCGGGACTAGCGGGACCTACGAGCAGTACTTC.

CDR3 sequence (DNA): TGTGCCAGCAGATTACTTCGGGACCGAAACACCTACAATGAGCAGTTCTTC. Its protein is CASRLLRDRNTYNEQFF. The chain carries TRBV7-3 and TRBJ2-1; D possibly uses TRBD1 or TRBD2 (5 bases each). V dropped 6 bases and J dropped 2 bases, with 20 bases sitting between them. Germline V CDR1 and CDR2: SGHTA, FQGTGA. The CDR3 is made up of 17 amino acids.

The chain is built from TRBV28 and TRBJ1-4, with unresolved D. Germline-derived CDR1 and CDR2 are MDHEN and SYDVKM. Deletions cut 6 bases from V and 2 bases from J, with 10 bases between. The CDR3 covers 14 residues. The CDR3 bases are TGTGCCAGCAGCCGAAGTAACACTAATGAAAAACTGTTTTTT. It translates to CASSRSNTNEKLFF.

CDR3 amino acids: CASSQKGQYPMNTEAFF. In nucleotides, the CDR3 is TGTGCCAGCAGTCAAAAAGGACAGTACCCGATGAACACTGAAGCTTTCTTT. This rearrangement joins TRBV27 to TRBJ1-1; perhaps TRBD1 as D (6 bases). The CDR3 length is 17 residues. V lost 5 bases to trimming and J lost 0 bases, with 19 bases between them. Germline V gene lookup returns CDR1 MNHEY and CDR2 SMNVEV (reference sequence).

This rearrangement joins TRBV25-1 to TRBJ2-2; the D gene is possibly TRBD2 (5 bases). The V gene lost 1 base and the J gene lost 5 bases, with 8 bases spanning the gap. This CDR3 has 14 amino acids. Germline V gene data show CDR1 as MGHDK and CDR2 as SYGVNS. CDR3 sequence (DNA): TGTGCCAGCAGTGAATTGGGAGTTACCGGGGAGCTGTTTTTT. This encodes CASSELGVTGELFF.

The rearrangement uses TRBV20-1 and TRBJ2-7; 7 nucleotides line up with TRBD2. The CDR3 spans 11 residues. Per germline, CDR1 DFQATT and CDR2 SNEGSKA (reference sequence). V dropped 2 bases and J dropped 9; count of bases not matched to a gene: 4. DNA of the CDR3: TGCAGTGCTAGATGGTGGGAGGGGCAGTACTTC. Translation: CSARWWEGQYF.

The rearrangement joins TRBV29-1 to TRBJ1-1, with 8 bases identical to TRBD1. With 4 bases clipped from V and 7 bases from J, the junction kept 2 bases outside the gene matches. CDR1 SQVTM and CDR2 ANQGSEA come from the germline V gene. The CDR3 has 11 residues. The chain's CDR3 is CSVGQGHEAFF. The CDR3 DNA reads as TGCAGCGTTGGACAGGGGCATGAAGCTTTCTTT. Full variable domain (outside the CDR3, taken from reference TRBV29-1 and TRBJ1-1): SAVISQKPSRDICQRGTSLTIQCQVDSQVTMMFWYRQQPGQSLTLIATANQGSEATYESGFVIDKFPISRPNLTFSTLTVSNMSPEDSSIYLCSVGQGHEAFFGQGTRLTVV.

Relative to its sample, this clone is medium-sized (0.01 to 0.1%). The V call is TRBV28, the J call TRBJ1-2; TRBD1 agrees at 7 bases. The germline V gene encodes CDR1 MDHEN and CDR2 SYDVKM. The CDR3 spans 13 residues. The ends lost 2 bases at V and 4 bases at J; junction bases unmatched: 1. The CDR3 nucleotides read TGTGCCAGCAGTTTAGGGACAGCCTATGGCTACACCTTC. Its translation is CASSLGTAYGYTF.

The CDR3 reads CASSPEGARPSYEQYF. In nucleotides, the CDR3 is TGTGCCAGCAGCCCTGAGGGGGCTCGACCCTCCTACGAGCAGTACTTC. The genes are TRBV5-6 and TRBJ2-7, with 7 bases identical to TRBD1. After removal of 4 bases from V and 0 bases from J, the junction contained 10 bases not matched to a gene. The CDR3 has 16 amino acids. Germline V lookup: CDR1 SGHDT, CDR2 YYEEEE.

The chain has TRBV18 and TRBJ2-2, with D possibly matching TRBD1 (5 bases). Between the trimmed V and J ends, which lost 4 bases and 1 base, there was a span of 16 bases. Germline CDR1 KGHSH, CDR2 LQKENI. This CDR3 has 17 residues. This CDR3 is CASSQRQIFGNTGELFF. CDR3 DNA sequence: TGTGCCAGCTCACAACGACAGATTTTTGGGAACACCGGGGAGCTGTTTTTT.